These 11 T cell receptor beta chains originate from one sample sequenced in a study of T cells in Graves' hyperthyroidism and ophthalmopathy. Amplification of TCR beta CDR3 regions used RNA as the template. A set of HTBI primers served as the primers for a first-round RT-PCR of the TCR CDR3. TCRdb ran MiXCR on the multiplex PCR reads and lists one entry per CDR3 protein. Of around 300,000 distinct CDR3 sequences detected, approximately 23% appear once; the ten largest clones hold roughly 60%. Sample: blood. These receptors were obtained from a man aged 30 to 39 with Graves' ophthalmopathy.

This clonotype showed up just a few times. The chain combines TRBV10-3 with TRBJ2-7; 9 bases line up with TRBD1. V shed 5 bases and J 3 bases; nucleotides not matched to a gene: 5. The CDR3 extends over 14 amino acids. CDR1 is ENHRY, CDR2 SYGVKD, per germline. Here the CDR3 reads CAISRTGEGYEQYF. CDR3 nucleotides: TGTGCCATCAGTAGGACAGGGGAGGGCTACGAGCAGTACTTC.

This clonotype was observed at least ten times. The rearrangement joins TRBV11-2 to TRBJ2-1; unclear D gene. The germline V gene encodes CDR1 SGHAT and CDR2 FQNNGV. Trimming stripped 5 bases from V and 7 bases from J, with 6 bases between. There are 11 residues in the CDR3. In DNA, the CDR3 is TGTGCCAGCAGCCACTATAATGAGCAGTTCTTC. As protein: CASSHYNEQFF.

This clonotype was observed a few times. The V and J genes are TRBV19 and TRBJ1-1; no clear D. Germline CDR1 reads LNHDA; CDR2 reads SQIVND (reference sequence). CDR3 length equals 11 residues. V lost 6 bases and J lost 7, with 9 bases in between. In DNA, the CDR3 is TGTGCCAGTAGAGCAAAGTTTGAAGCTTTCTTT. As protein: CASRAKFEAFF.

The chain uses TRBV20-1 and TRBJ2-3; possible D gene TRBD2, 6 bases. The germline CDR1 and CDR2 sequences are DFQATT and SNEGSKA (reference sequence). This CDR3 comprises 14 residues. V was cut by 5 bases and J by 1 base, with 13 bases left in between. The CDR3 DNA reads as TGCAGTGCTGACCCCCCTAGCGGCACAGATACGCAGTATTTT. This sequence encodes CSADPPSGTDTQYF.

This clonotype showed up just a few times. The chain links TRBV6-1 to TRBJ2-7, with TRBD2 matching 8 bases. Germline V lookup: CDR1 MNHNS, CDR2 SASEGT. V was pared by 6 bases and J by 3 bases, with 7 bases of the junction left unmatched. The CDR3 extends over 14 amino acids. CDR3 coding DNA: TGTGCCAGCAGCAGCGGGAGAAGGTTCTACGAGCAGTACTTC. This gives the protein CASSSGRRFYEQYF.

This clonotype occurred a few times. The rearrangement joins TRBV20-1 to TRBJ2-1; perhaps TRBD2 as D (5 bases). Germline CDR1 is DFQATT and CDR2 is SNEGSKA (reference sequence). The V and J ends lost 6 bases and 2 bases respectively, with 14 bases between them. This CDR3 has 14 residues. CDR3 nucleotides: TGCAGTGCATCTCGAGCGGCTCCCTACAATGAGCAGTTCTTC. It codes for CSASRAAPYNEQFF.

This clonotype was detected a few times. This rearrangement joins TRBV7-9 to TRBJ2-5, with unresolved D. CDR1 and CDR2 from the germline V gene are SEHNR and FQNEAQ (reference sequence). V lost 3 bases and J lost 0, with 5 bases in between. The CDR3 is made up of 13 amino acids. The DNA of the CDR3 is TGTGCCAGCAGCTTGGCAGACCAAGAGACCCAGTACTTC. The encoded protein is CASSLADQETQYF.

The chain uses TRBV19 and TRBJ2-7, with 10 nucleotides matching TRBD1. The CDR3 contains 14 residues. The germline V gene encodes CDR1 LNHDA and CDR2 SQIVND (reference sequence). After removal of 7 bases from V and 4 bases from J, the junction contained 7 bases not matched to a gene. CDR3 bases: TGTGCCAGTAAGGGGAGACAGGGGGCTTACGAGCAGTACTTC. Protein sequence: CASKGRQGAYEQYF.

This clonotype has only a few counts. A much larger clone differs from this one at a single base, so this may be a read error. This rearrangement joins TRBV11-1 to TRBJ2-1; 9 positions agree with TRBD1. V shed 10 bases, J shed 3 bases, and the junction held 10 bases outside the gene matches. In germline, CDR1 is SGHAT, CDR2 FQDESV (reference sequence). CDR3 length: 15 residues. The CDR3 DNA reads as TGTGCCAACACAGCAGGGACAGGGAGCTACAATGAGCAGTTCTTC. This encodes CANTAGTGSYNEQFF.

The V call is TRBV19, the J call TRBJ1-6; weak D call: TRBD1 (5 bases). The CDR3 sequence is 17 residues long. Germline CDR1 reads LNHDA; CDR2 reads SQIVND (reference sequence). V shed 5 bases and J shed 7 bases, with 21 bases lying between them. CDR3 region: CASSPNPRQLGNSPLHF. The CDR3 region has the DNA TGTGCCAGTAGTCCCAACCCCCGACAGTTGGGGAATTCACCCCTCCACTTT.

In this sample, this clonotype turned up a few times. The chain links TRBV7-6 to TRBJ2-5, with TRBD2 as a possible D gene (5 bases). Trimming took 1 base from V and 1 from J, leaving 25 bases between them. The CDR3 spans 20 residues. Germline CDR1 is SGHVS and CDR2 is FNYEAQ. DNA of the CDR3: TGTGCCAGCAGCTTAGGGGCCTGGAGCGGTACACTTGTCTCCCAAGAGACCCAGTACTTC. Residues: CASSLGAWSGTLVSQETQYF.